This TCR beta chain was sequenced during a study of cytomegalovirus exposure and HLA in healthy donors (TCRdb year 2017). Looking at the study overall: In an earlier analysis of some 550 of the donors, 250 to 350 Gb of sequence data and 90 million to 120 million unique TCR beta sequences from 150 million to 200 million T cells were reported. The study combined high-throughput TCR immunosequencing, statistical association of individual TCRs with disease status, and machine learning to predict cytomegalovirus infection status. To decide whether each TCR beta V gene segment behaved as functional or pseudogenic, an earlier analysis of some 600 of the donors relied on high-throughput TCR beta sequencing. Alongside the repertoire data, information on donor age, sex, ethnicity and CMV serostatus was compiled. The study aimed to test whether signatures of past pathogen exposure could be identified by cataloging public T cell receptors. On average, approximately 250,000 unique TCR beta nucleotide sequences were sequenced per donor among about 400 genotyped donors of the cohort, with around 19% of those sequences being non-productive. Besides the first cohort of roughly 700 subjects, a separate validation cohort made up of 95 to 150 different subjects was used. A later genetic analysis took genome-wide SNP genotypes for about three fifths of the roughly 670 donors and used that subset as a discovery cohort. Rather than drawing on any new phenotypic data, the later analysis identified candidate immune exposures from TCR beta sequences and the way those sequences occurred across donors. An early release covering 550 to 700 HLA-typed donors comprised roughly 300 gigabases of sequencing data and tens of millions of unique TCR sequences. Because of strong linkage in the cohort, five DR-DQ haplotypes were treated as single units for association and clustering. To study patterns of TCR occurrence, a later analysis re-analyzed previously published TCR beta repertoires from 500 to 850 donors and added high-resolution HLA genotyping. Every repertoire in the discovery cohort had been generated on one and the same sequencing platform. Among the roughly 400 genotyped donors, about 83% belonged to the genetic ancestry cluster associated with self-reported Caucasian donors. The study used immunosequencing to profile the T cell repertoires of 600 to 850 subjects and linked those repertoires to cytomegalovirus serostatus. HLA typing included class I and class II loci at four-digit resolution. The number of donors typed differed by locus, with roughly 629-640 for A, B, C, DRB1 and DQB1, around 560 for DQA1, about 610 for DPA1, and 450 to 480 for DPB1.

Library preparation was by the immunoSEQ multiplex PCR assay. For the multiplex PCR, a mixture combining 60 forward primers for TCR Vbeta segments and 13 reverse primers for TCR Jbeta segments was used. A multiplex PCR assay on genomic DNA amplified the CDR3 region of rearranged TCR beta genes. Amplified TCR beta libraries were sequenced as 87-base-pair reads on the Illumina HiSeq System. The published analysis was carried out like this. Across the 500 to 750 repertoires, a later analysis counted 60 million to 90 million unique TCR beta chains, 9.5 million to 12 million of which were shared by at least two donors. Raw reads were error-corrected and collapsed into unique sequences with a nearest-neighbor algorithm that merged closely related sequences to remove PCR and sequencing errors. Alignment of CDR3 sequences to IMGT reference sequences was used to assign V, D and J gene segments. Each retained sequence needed at least a six-nucleotide match to both a V gene segment and a J gene segment. Rearrangements were called productive when the CDR3 lacked stop codons and stayed in frame with V and J; all others were non-productive. CDR3 was defined according to IMGT convention as the region running from the second conserved V-encoded cysteine to the conserved J-encoded phenylalanine. Sequences without an unambiguous match to a single V gene segment were excluded from the earlier analysis of about 640 of the donors. An earlier analysis of fewer than 650 of the donors classified V segments as functional when productive rearrangements were above 56.7% and as segregating when the standard deviation between donors was above 5%. A statistical classification framework was developed to diagnose cytomegalovirus status using the catalog of TCR beta chain sequences. V and J gene assignment, in a later analysis, came from comparing TCR nucleotide sequences with IMGT/GENE-DB human TR gene sequences. A later analysis assigned CDR3 sequences and most-parsimonious VDJ recombination scenarios with the TCRdist pipeline. In a later analysis, every TCR beta chain was defined by the combination of its CDR3 amino acid sequence and its V-gene family, and reads without a unique V-gene family were dropped. A later analysis removed 550 to 700 highly shared, low-generation-probability nucleotide sequences to deal with suspected cross-contamination and a sequencing artifact. For each public chain, a later analysis derived a clonal expansion index from normalized ranks of inferred template counts within each repertoire. In a later analysis, generation probabilities were computed using a VDJ recombination model fitted to out-of-frame rearrangements, and the results were checked against IGoR. Hypergeometric tests were used in a later analysis to score TCR-TCR, TCR-HLA and TCR-CMV co-occurrence, with a repertoire-size bias correction applied to the TCR pairs. In a later analysis, false discovery rates were estimated by permuting HLA or CMV assignments 20 times. In a later analysis, co-occurring TCRs were grouped with DBSCAN, and TCRdist sequence similarity was added when clustering was performed within HLA-allele-positive subsets. For co-occurrence clustering, repertoires with fewer than 30,000 or more than 120,000 public chains were excluded, along with four to six repertoires with anomalous nucleotide sharing. Drawn from immuneACCESS, this table holds only the in-frame rearrangements with V and J called that TCRdb kept. Clones are partly lost; checked studies trace under half to an unresolved V gene and leave the rest unexplained. The V and J calls and clone size are taken from that table; D and trimming were inferred from the DNA. A total of about 180,000 clones appear in this sample, roughly 79% of them only once. Over 4.5% of the sample belongs to the ten largest clones.

Regarding this clone: What this receptor recognizes is not known. Base qualities are not recorded, but no much larger clone differs from it by a single base.

At the junction V is shortened by 3 bases and J by 6 bases, with 15 bases in between. The CDR3 goes from the cysteine to the phenylalanine over 16 residues. Of all the DNA, just the CDR3 is kept, 48 bases in frame from base 1. Taken from the germline V gene, the CDR1 and CDR2 loops are MGHDK and SYGVNS. In total, 600 or so healthy bone marrow donors made up the cohort. At the time of sampling, all cohort members were nominally healthy, though unrecorded immune exposures were likely present. The donor tested CMV seropositive, placing the donor among the 289 seropositive members of the cohort. A peripheral blood sample was collected from each donor, and TCR beta sequencing was performed on peripheral blood mononuclear cells. Genomic DNA was extracted from the blood cell samples with the Qiagen DNeasy Blood Extraction Kit. Findings and caveats that apply to the study as a whole: A further reported finding was that TCR beta sequences accurately predicted the HLA-A and HLA-B alleles for most subjects in the first cohort. Because HLA typing was unavailable for some donors at each locus, only the typed subset was used in association tests. Several of the top co-occurrence clusters appeared to be linked to parvovirus B19, influenza, CMV and Epstein-Barr virus, according to a later analysis. In a later analysis, HLA-associated TCR beta chains were found to be more clonally expanded and to have lower generation probabilities than equally common non-associated chains. Three of the identified cytomegalovirus-associated TCR beta chains were confirmed in vitro to be specific for cytomegalovirus antigens. Presence/absence analyses assumed roughly uniform sequencing depth across donors, an assumption that may not hold. In a later analysis, most CMV-associated TCR beta chains were found to appear HLA-restricted, with HLA associations seemingly driven largely by CMV exposure. In the study, 164 TCR beta chains were listed as associated with cytomegalovirus. A later analysis found that TCR association rates varied across HLA loci, with DRB1 alleles showing the most associated TCRs and HLA-C alleles the fewest. In a later genetic analysis, fewer N-insertions in productive TCRs were reported among donors in an Asian-associated ancestry cluster than the roughly 700-donor mean. In a later analysis, more than 15,000 TCR beta sequences were associated with specific HLA alleles at a false discovery rate of 0.05. The classifier was reported to diagnose cytomegalovirus status with high specificity and sensitivity in both the original and validation cohorts. Strong co-occurrence of HLA alleles, especially DR and DQ, made assigning TCR associations to individual alleles difficult. In an earlier analysis of 500 to 650 of the donors, most TCR beta V segments appeared in productive rearrangements about 87% or about 30% of the time, broadly matching IMGT annotations. The authors suggested that the approach could potentially be extended to other disease states and immunological phenotypes. The cohort was sequenced for TCR beta chains only, and without alpha or paired-chain data the features that could be detected were limited. Most TCR sequences were seen in very few donors, while some public TCRs were found in many individuals. Because counts were too low, roughly 16 rarely observed V segments, including chromosome 9 orphons, were left out of the earlier analysis of some 600 of the donors. Linkage disequilibrium might explain the correlated functional status among segregating V segments, but an unknown experimental factor could not be ruled out. For the cohort, immune exposure information was limited to CMV serostatus. A cluster of highly shared sequence variants was judged likely to be a technical artifact of the sequencing pipeline. Some IMGT-functional V segments, including TRBV6-2 and TRBV6-3, could not be distinguished by the 87-base-pair reads and were therefore excluded. In a later genetic analysis, a missense DCLRE1C variant was associated with V-gene and J-gene trimming of TCR beta chains, and the association was replicated in an independent cohort.

Sequencing was carried out using PBMCs. The chain is assembled from TRBV25-1 and TRBJ1-6, with an unclear D gene assignment. The TCR comes from a woman aged 18-30 years in good health and CMV-seropositive. The sequence in DNA is TGTGCCAGCAGTGACCTCAGGCGAGGGTTTAATTCACCCCTCCACTTT. The translation is CASSDLRRGFNSPLHF. With the portions outside the CDR3 filled from the reference TRBV25-1 and TRBJ1-6 genes, the complete variable region becomes EADIYQTPRYLVIGTGKKITLECSQTMGHDKMYWYQQDPGMELHLIHYSYGVNSTEKGDLSSESTVSRIRTEHFPLTLESARPSHTSQYLCASSDLRRGFNSPLHFGNGTRLTVT.